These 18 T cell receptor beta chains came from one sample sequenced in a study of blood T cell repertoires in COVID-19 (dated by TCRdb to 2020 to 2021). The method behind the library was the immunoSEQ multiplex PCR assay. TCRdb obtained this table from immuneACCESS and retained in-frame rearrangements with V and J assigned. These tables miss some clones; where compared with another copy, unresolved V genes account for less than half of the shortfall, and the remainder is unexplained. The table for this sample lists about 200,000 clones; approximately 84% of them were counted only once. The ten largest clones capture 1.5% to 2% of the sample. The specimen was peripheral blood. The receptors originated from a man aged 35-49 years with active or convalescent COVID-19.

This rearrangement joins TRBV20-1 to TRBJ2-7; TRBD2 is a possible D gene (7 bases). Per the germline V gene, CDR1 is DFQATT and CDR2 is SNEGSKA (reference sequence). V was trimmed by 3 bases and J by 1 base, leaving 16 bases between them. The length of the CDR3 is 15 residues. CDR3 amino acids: CSASKGGTASYEQYF. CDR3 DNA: TGCAGTGCTAGTAAGGGGGGGACGGCTTCCTACGAGCAGTACTTC.

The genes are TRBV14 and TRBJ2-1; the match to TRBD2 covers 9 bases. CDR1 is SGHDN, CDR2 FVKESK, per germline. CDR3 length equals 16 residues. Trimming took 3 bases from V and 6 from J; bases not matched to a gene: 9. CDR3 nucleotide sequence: TGTGCCAGCAGCCACCTTAGCGGGAGCCGGCGCAATGAGCAGTTCTTC. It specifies CASSHLSGSRRNEQFF.

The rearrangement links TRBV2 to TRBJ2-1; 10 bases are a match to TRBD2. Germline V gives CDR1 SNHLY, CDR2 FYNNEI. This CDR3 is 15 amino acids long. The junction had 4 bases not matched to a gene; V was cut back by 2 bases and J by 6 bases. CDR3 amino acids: CASSENGLAVNEQFF. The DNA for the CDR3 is TGTGCCAGCAGTGAAAATGGACTAGCGGTCAATGAGCAGTTCTTC.

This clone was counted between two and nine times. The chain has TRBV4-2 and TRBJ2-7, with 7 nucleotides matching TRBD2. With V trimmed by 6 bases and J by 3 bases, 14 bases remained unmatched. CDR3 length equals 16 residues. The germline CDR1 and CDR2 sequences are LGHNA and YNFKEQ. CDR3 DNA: TGTGCCAGCAGTCTTTATGAGCGGGGACGCGACTACGAGCAGTACTTC. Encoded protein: CASSLYERGRDYEQYF.

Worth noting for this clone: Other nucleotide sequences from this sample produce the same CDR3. The DNA of the CDR3 is TGCGCCAGCAGCTTGGGGCGGGCCTACGAGCAGTACTTC. Encoded protein: CASSLGRAYEQYF. The J gene is TRBJ2-7, the V gene TRBV5-1; TRBD2 is a possible D gene (5 bases). Trimming removed 0 bases at V and 2 bases at J, with 6 bases between. Per germline, CDR1 SGHRS and CDR2 YFSETQ. The CDR3 extends over 13 amino acids.

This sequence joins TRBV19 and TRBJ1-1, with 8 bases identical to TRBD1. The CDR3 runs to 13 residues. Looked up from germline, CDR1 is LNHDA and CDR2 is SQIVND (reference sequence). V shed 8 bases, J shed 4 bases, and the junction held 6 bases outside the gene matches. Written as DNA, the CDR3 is TGTGCCAGTCACACAGGGGGGGGCACTGAAGCTTTCTTT. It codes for CASHTGGGTEAFF.

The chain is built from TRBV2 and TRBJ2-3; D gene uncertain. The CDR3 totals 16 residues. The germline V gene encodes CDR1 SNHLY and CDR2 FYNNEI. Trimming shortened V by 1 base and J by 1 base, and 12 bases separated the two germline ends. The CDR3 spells CASSEELNLRTDTQYF. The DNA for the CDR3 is TGTGCCAGCAGTGAAGAGCTAAATCTACGCACAGATACGCAGTATTTT.

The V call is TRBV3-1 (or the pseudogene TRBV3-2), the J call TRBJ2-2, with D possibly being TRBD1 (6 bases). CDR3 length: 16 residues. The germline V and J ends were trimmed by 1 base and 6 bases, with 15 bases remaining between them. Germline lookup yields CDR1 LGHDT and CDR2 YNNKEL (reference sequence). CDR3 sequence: CASSQVRDTPAGELFF. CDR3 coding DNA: TGTGCCAGCAGCCAAGTAAGGGACACACCGGCCGGGGAGCTGTTTTTT.

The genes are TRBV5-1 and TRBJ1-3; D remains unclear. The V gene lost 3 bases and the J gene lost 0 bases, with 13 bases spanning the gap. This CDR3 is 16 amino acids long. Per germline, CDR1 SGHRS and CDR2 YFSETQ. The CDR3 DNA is TGCGCCAGCAGCTCGGGAGGACCGCGCTCTGGAAACACCATATATTTT. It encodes CASSSGGPRSGNTIYF. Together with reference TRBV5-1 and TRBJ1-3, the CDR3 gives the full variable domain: KAGVTQTPRYLIKTRGQQVTLSCSPISGHRSVSWYQQTPGQGLQFLFEYFSETQRNKGNFPGRFSGRQFSNSRSEMNVSTLELGDSALYLCASSSGGPRSGNTIYFGEGSWLTVV.

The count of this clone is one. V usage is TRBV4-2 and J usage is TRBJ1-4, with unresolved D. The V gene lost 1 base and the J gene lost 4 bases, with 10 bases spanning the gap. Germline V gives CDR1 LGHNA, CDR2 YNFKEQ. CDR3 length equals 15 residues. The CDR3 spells CASSQAGNFNEKLFF. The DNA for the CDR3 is TGTGCCAGCAGCCAAGCGGGGAACTTTAATGAAAAACTGTTTTTT.

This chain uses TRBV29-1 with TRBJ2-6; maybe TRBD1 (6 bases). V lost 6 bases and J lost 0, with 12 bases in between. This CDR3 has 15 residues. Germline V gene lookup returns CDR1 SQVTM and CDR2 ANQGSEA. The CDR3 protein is CSVGHLSSGANVLTF. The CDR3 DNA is TGCAGCGTGGGACATCTTTCCTCTGGGGCCAACGTCCTGACTTTC. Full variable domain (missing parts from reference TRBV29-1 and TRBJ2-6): SAVISQKPSRDICQRGTSLTIQCQVDSQVTMMFWYRQQPGQSLTLIATANQGSEATYESGFVIDKFPISRPNLTFSTLTVSNMSPEDSSIYLCSVGHLSSGANVLTFGAGSRLTVL.

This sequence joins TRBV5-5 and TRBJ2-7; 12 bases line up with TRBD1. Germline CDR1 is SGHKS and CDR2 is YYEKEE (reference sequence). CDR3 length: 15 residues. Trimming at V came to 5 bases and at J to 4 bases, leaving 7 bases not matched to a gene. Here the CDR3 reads CASSTGTGGGYEQYF. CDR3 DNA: TGTGCCAGCAGTACCGGGACAGGGGGCGGATACGAGCAGTACTTC. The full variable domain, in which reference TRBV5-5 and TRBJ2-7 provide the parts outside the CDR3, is DAGVTQSPTHLIKTRGQQVTLRCSPISGHKSVSWYQQVLGQGPQFIFQYYEKEERGRGNFPDRFSARQFPNYSSELNVNALLLGDSALYLCASSTGTGGGYEQYFGPGTRLTVT.

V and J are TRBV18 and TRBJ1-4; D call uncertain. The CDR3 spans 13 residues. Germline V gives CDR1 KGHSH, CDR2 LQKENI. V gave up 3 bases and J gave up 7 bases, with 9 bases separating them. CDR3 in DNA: TGTGCCAGCTCACCCCGGAGTGGTGAAAAACTGTTTTTT. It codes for CASSPRSGEKLFF.

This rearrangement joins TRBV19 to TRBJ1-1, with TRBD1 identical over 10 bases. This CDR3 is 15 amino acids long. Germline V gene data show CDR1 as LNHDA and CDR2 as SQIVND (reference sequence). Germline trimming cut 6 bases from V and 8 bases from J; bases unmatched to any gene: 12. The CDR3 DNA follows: TGTGCCAGTAGGGGGGACAGGGGAGGGAATCTAGAAGCTTTCTTT. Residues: CASRGDRGGNLEAFF.

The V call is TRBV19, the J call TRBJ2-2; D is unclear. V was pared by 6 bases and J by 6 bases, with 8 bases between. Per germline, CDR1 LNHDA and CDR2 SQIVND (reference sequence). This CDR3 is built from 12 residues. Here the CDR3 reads CASRSYAGELFF. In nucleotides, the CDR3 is TGTGCCAGTAGAAGCTACGCCGGGGAGCTGTTTTTT. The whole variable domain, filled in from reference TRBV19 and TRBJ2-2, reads DGGITQSPKYLFRKEGQNVTLSCEQNLNHDAMYWYRQDPGQGLRLIYYSQIVNDFQKGDIAEGYSVSREKKESFPLTVTSAQKNPTAFYLCASRSYAGELFFGEGSRLTVL.

The CDR3: CASSQEGGGSQKLFF. Here the CDR3 DNA reads TGCGCCAGCAGCCAAGAGGGGGGGGGCTCCCAAAAACTGTTTTTT. This chain joins TRBV4-1 and TRBJ1-4; D may be TRBD1 (6 bases). Looked up from germline, CDR1 is MGHRA and CDR2 is YSYEKL. Trimming shortened V by 0 bases and J by 9 bases, and 14 bases separated the two germline ends. The CDR3 totals 15 residues.

CDR3 residues: CASSFQRYQETQYF. CDR3 in DNA: TGCGCCAGCAGCTTTCAGAGGTACCAAGAGACCCAGTACTTC. The genes are TRBV5-1 and TRBJ2-5, with D hard to call. V gave up 2 bases and J gave up 0 bases, with 8 bases separating them. The CDR3 has 14 residues. From germline, CDR1 is SGHRS and CDR2 YFSETQ.

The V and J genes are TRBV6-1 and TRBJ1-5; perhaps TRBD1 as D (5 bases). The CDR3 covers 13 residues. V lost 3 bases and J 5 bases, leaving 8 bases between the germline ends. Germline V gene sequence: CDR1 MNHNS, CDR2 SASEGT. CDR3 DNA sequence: TGTGCCAGCAGTGACGGGGGACATCAGCCCCAGCATTTT. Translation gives CASSDGGHQPQHF.